A single sample is the source of the 6 T cell receptor beta chains below, sequenced in a study of cytomegalovirus exposure and HLA in healthy donors (dated by TCRdb to about 2017). The receptor library was made with the immunoSEQ multiplex PCR assay. A mixture of 60 forward primers for TCR Vbeta segments and 13 reverse primers for TCR Jbeta segments was used in the multiplex PCR. As stored in TCRdb, this immuneACCESS dataset retains in-frame rearrangements with V and J assigned. A fraction of the clones does not appear; measured against another copy, unresolved V genes explain less than half of the discrepancy, and the remainder lacks a known reason. This sample comprises some 200,000 clones, approximately 70% of them detected only once. 2.6% of the sample goes to the ten largest clones. Sequencing was done on a sample of PBMCs. The receptors come from a man aged 35 to 55 in good health and CMV-seropositive.

The rearrangement links TRBV5-4 to TRBJ2-1; 8 positions agree with TRBD1. Germline values: CDR1 SGHNT, CDR2 YYREEE (reference sequence). The CDR3 has 15 amino acids. V lost 2 bases and J lost 2; bases outside the gene matches: 3. The DNA of the CDR3 is TGTGCCAGCAGCTTAGGACAGGGTCCCTACAATGAGCAGTTCTTC. It encodes CASSLGQGPYNEQFF.

V gene TRBV27 combines with J gene TRBJ1-4; 10 bases agree with TRBD1. There are 16 residues in the CDR3. The V and J ends lost 3 bases and 7 bases, in that order; junction bases with no gene match: 8. Germline CDR1 and CDR2: MNHEY and SMNVEV (reference sequence). The CDR3 region is CASSFSDRGGFEKLFF. CDR3 in DNA: TGTGCCAGCAGTTTTTCGGACAGGGGGGGGTTTGAAAAACTGTTTTTT.

The chain employs TRBV6-4 and TRBJ2-7, with a possible D match to TRBD1 (5 bases). The CDR3 runs 14 residues. V shed 1 base and J shed 3 bases, with 10 bases lying between them. Germline CDR1 is MRHNA and CDR2 is SNTAGT. Here the CDR3 DNA reads TGTGCCAGCAGTGACTTTAGGGGCCTCTACGAGCAGTACTTC. Protein sequence: CASSDFRGLYEQYF.

The gene calls are TRBV7-9 and TRBJ1-2; perhaps TRBD1 as D (5 bases). The CDR3 is 13 amino acids. V was pared by 3 bases and J by 8 bases, with 13 bases between. Per germline, CDR1 SEHNR and CDR2 FQNEAQ (reference sequence). CDR3 loop: CASSFPTDSGYTF. DNA of the CDR3: TGTGCCAGCAGCTTTCCCACAGACAGCGGCTACACCTTC.

This clone was detected once. This chain connects TRBV5-1 to TRBJ2-7, with 11 bases lining up with TRBD2. Germline lookup yields CDR1 SGHRS and CDR2 YFSETQ. The CDR3 sequence is 17 residues long. The V gene end was trimmed by 0 bases and the J gene end by 1 base; junction bases not matched to a gene: 6. Here the CDR3 reads CASSLVPSGGSSYEQYF. The CDR3 DNA sequence: TGCGCCAGCAGCTTGGTTCCTAGCGGGGGGTCTTCCTACGAGCAGTACTTC.

This clone is a singleton in its sample. The chain carries TRBV18 and TRBJ1-4; possible D gene TRBD1, 6 bases. Trimming pared 0 bases from V and 5 bases from J, leaving 13 bases between. The CDR3 is 16 amino acids. The germline CDR1 and CDR2 sequences are KGHSH and LQKENI. CDR3 sequence reads: CASSPPRQQGNEKLFF. The DNA of the CDR3 is TGTGCCAGCTCACCACCGAGGCAACAGGGCAATGAAAAACTGTTTTTT.